This T cell receptor (beta chain) was retrieved from a study of cytomegalovirus exposure and HLA in healthy donors. Primers included in the PCR were 60 Vbeta and 13 Jbeta primers. Data came from immunoSEQ multiplex PCR; TCRdb stores just in-frame clones and leaves some out. Of 150,000 or so clones listed, 80% are singletons. Per the germline V gene, CDR1 is MNHEY and CDR2 is SMNVEV (reference sequence). V lost 4 bases, J lost 1 base, and 6 bases stayed unmatched. The CDR3 runs to 16 residues. The TCR was taken from a male donor in good health and CMV-seropositive. The genes are TRBV27 and TRBJ2-3, with 9 bases fitting TRBD1. Sequencing was carried out using PBMCs. The CDR3 sequence is CASSSDRGRGTDTQYF. The DNA for the CDR3 is TGTGCCAGCAGTTCGGACAGGGGTAGGGGCACAGATACGCAGTATTTT.